This T cell receptor beta chain was retrieved from a study of cytomegalovirus exposure and HLA in healthy donors. PCR primers comprised 60 Vbeta and 13 Jbeta primers. Produced via immunoSEQ multiplex PCR; TCRdb's table is partial and in-frame only. Here the sample table reports more than 50,000 clones. Remarks on this clone: Its antigen is not known.

Study outcomes and limitations: Sequencing likely caused a cluster of highly shared sequence variants. The study designated 150 or so TCR beta chains cytomegalovirus-associated. Clonal expansion was found to be greater in HLA-associated TCR beta chains than in equally common others in a later analysis.

V lost 5 bases, J lost 6 bases, and 19 bases lay in between. This CDR3 is 15 amino acids long. From germline, CDR1 is MNHNY and CDR2 SVGAGI (reference sequence). This receptor was identified in a woman in her thirties or forties in good health and CMV-seronegative. The sequenced sample was PBMCs. J is TRBJ1-2 and V is TRBV6-6, with D tentatively TRBD1 (5 bases). The CDR3 region has the DNA TGTGCCAGCAGTCTAATGGGGCCCGTAGGGGATGGCTACACCTTC. Its protein product is CASSLMGPVGDGYTF.